Sequencing of this TCR beta chain was carried out in a study of early T cells in non-severe SARS-CoV-2 infection. General study points: Matching results from VDJdb favored anti-spike CD8 responses, leaving private and CD4 specificities undetected.

Worth noting for this clonotype: Its antigen is unidentified.

The CDR3 spans 11 residues. The germline V gene encodes CDR1 SQVTM and CDR2 ANQGSEA. J was trimmed by 8 bases and V by 6 bases; bases with no gene match: 6. Individual cDNA molecules each received unique molecular identifiers attached to them. One entry per CDR3 protein results from TCRdb running MiXCR on the 5' RACE reads. This table holds 70,000 or so distinct CDR3 sequences, around 13% found once. The source is an adult who was a healthcare worker with PCR-confirmed SARS-CoV-2 infection or an uninfected control (not recorded which). Sequenced material: whole blood. V and J are TRBV29-1 and TRBJ1-1; TRBD1 agrees at 7 bases. The CDR3 coding sequence is TGCAGCGTGCTGCCGGGACAGGAAGCTTTCTTT. This gives the protein CSVLPGQEAFF.